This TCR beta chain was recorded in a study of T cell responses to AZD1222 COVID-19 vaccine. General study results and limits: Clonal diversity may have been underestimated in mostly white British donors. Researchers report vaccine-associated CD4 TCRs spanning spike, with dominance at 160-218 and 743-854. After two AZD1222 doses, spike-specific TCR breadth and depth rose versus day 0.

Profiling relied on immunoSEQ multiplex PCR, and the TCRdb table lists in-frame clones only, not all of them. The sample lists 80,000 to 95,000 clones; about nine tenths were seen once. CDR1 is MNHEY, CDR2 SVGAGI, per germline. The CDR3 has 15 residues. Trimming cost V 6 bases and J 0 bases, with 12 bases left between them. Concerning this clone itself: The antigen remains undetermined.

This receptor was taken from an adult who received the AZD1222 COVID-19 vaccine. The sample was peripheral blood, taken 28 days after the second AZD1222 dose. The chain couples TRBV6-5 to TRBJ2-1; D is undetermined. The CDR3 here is CASRVSSTSYNEQFF. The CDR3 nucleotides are TGTGCCAGCAGGGTTAGCTCTACCTCCTACAATGAGCAGTTCTTC.